This T cell receptor (beta chain) stems from a study of early T cells in non-severe SARS-CoV-2 infection. TCRdb re-analysed the 5' RACE reads in MiXCR, keeping a single row per CDR3 protein. Counted here are around 46,000 distinct CDR3 sequences, approximately 5.6% occurring once; the ten biggest clones make up roughly 4.5%. The junction had 5 bases not matched to a gene; V was cut back by 7 bases and J by 8 bases. The CDR3 is 14 amino acids. Germline V lookup: CDR1 MNHNS, CDR2 SASEGT. The sample consisted of whole blood. The rearrangement links TRBV6-1 to TRBJ1-6; 10 bases map to TRBD1. This receptor was identified in an adult who was a healthcare worker with PCR-confirmed SARS-CoV-2 infection or an uninfected control (not recorded which). Here the CDR3 reads CASKGDRGHSPLHF. In nucleotides, the CDR3 is TGTGCCAGCAAGGGGGACAGGGGCCATTCACCCCTCCACTTT.